This TCR beta chain was captured by sequencing in a study of molecular identifiers for immune sequencing clone quantification. For the study at large: Replicate RNA from around 20,000 or 100,000 naive CD8 T cells formed five aliquots; four were sequenced.

Libraries of bulk TCR were made by previously described methods (with listed TCR primers). MiXCR, applied by TCRdb to the PCR reads, yields one record per CDR3 protein. Among 85,000 to 95,000 distinct CDR3 sequences listed, under 20% were seen once. The CDR3 has 13 residues. V shed 4 bases and J shed 7 bases, with 13 bases lying between them. Broader study findings: Researchers reportedly could pick up spiked Jurkat TCR RNA from one cell mixed into about 970,000 naive cells.

This clonotype was detected many times. Its antigen is still unknown. Based on a CD8+CD4-CCR7+CD45RA+ profile, naive CD8 T cells were sorted. The sample consisted of naive CD8+ T cells from blood, with Jurkat cell RNA spiked in. The sample's subset: FACS-sorted CD8+CD4-CCR7+CD45RA+ naive T cells. The chain combines TRBV12-3 or TRBV12-4 with TRBJ1-1, with unresolved D. The receptor was derived from a human donor in good health. Some libraries in this study had Jurkat cell RNA spiked in. Written as DNA, the CDR3 is TGTGCCAGCAGTTGGACGCAAGCGGGTGAAGCTTTCTTT. This translates into CASSWTQAGEAFF.